Presented here are 29 T cell receptor beta chains from one specimen sequenced in a study of primary melanoma T cells and metastatic recurrence. Some clones are missing from TCRdb's copy, which holds only in-frame ones; the method was immunoSEQ multiplex PCR. The table records approximately 880 clones, roughly 84% of them present only once. The sequenced sample consisted of melanoma tumor tissue. Receptors were obtained from a human donor with melanoma.

The rearrangement uses TRBV11-3 and TRBJ2-6; D perhaps matches TRBD2 (5 bases). The germline V and J ends were trimmed by 0 bases and 3 bases, with 12 bases remaining between them. Germline CDR1 reads SGHNT; CDR2 reads YENEEA. CDR3 length equals 17 residues. The CDR3 sequence is CASSLEVIGVGANVLTF. CDR3 nucleotides: TGTGCCAGCAGCTTAGAGGTGATCGGGGTTGGGGCCAACGTCCTGACTTTC.

V and J are TRBV7-1 and TRBJ2-5, with D possibly TRBD1 on 5 matching bases. TRBV7-1 is assigned to the ORF class and has an uncertain function. V lost 4 bases, J lost 5 bases, and 11 bases lay in between. CDR3 length equals 13 residues. Here the CDR3 reads CASSLAGRETQYF. Written as DNA, the CDR3 is TGTGCCAGCAGCTTAGCAGGGCGGGAGACCCAGTACTTC.

CDR3 nucleotide sequence: TGTGCCAGTAGGCGGGACACTGGAAACACCATATATTTT. Translating it yields CASRRDTGNTIYF. The rearrangement uses TRBV19 and TRBJ1-3; possibly TRBD1 for D (6 bases). CDR3 size: 13 residues. The germline V gene has CDR1 LNHDA and CDR2 SQIVND (reference sequence). Trimming removed 6 bases from V and 2 bases from J, with 8 bases in between.

The rearrangement links TRBV28 to TRBJ1-5, with D uncertain. The germline V and J ends were trimmed by 4 bases and 4 bases, with 8 bases remaining between them. The CDR3 is 13 residues long. Germline loops: CDR1 MDHEN, CDR2 SYDVKM. The CDR3 coding sequence is TGTGCCAGCAGTTGGAGGCAAAATCAGCCCCAGCATTTT. It yields the protein CASSWRQNQPQHF.

CDR3 protein: CASSHSRGGMREQYF. CDR3 DNA: TGTGCCAGTAGCCATTCCCGGGGAGGCATGCGGGAGCAGTACTTC. The chain employs TRBV19 and TRBJ2-7; perhaps TRBD2 as D (6 bases). The germline V gene encodes CDR1 LNHDA and CDR2 SQIVND (reference sequence). The V and J ends lost 6 bases and 7 bases respectively, with 22 bases between them. There are 15 residues in the CDR3.

This sequence joins TRBV6-8 and TRBJ2-7, with D uncertain. The CDR3 has 13 residues. V was clipped by 6 bases and J by 7 bases, with 16 bases between them. CDR1 is MNHGY, CDR2 SAAAGT, per germline. The CDR3, as DNA: TGTGCCAGCAGGACCGAGACCGCCTGGGAGCAGTACTTC. As protein: CASRTETAWEQYF.

The rearrangement joins TRBV6-8 to TRBJ2-1; D call uncertain. CDR1 MNHGY and CDR2 SAAAGT come from the germline V gene. CDR3 length equals 12 residues. V was pared by 0 bases and J by 9 bases, with 6 bases between. CDR3 in DNA: TGTGCCAGCAGTTACTCCAAGGGTGAGCAGTTCTTC. Translated: CASSYSKGEQFF.

This clone was picked up one time. The J gene is TRBJ1-5, the V gene TRBV6-8; 7 bases are shared with TRBD1. V lost 6 bases to trimming and J lost 0 bases; unmatched junction nucleotides: 5. In germline, CDR1 is MNHGY, CDR2 SAAAGT. The CDR3 is made up of 15 amino acids. In DNA, the CDR3 is TGTGCCAGCAGCTTGACAGGGTTTAGCAATCAGCCCCAGCATTTT. Translated, it gives CASSLTGFSNQPQHF.

V gene TRBV18 combines with J gene TRBJ1-3; 7 bases align to TRBD1. The CDR3 covers 15 residues. The germline gives CDR1 KGHSH, CDR2 LQKENI. J gave up 4 bases and V 1 base, and 4 bases lay outside the gene matches. This chain's CDR3 is CASSPQGANGNTIYF. The CDR3 DNA is TGTGCCAGCTCACCACAGGGGGCTAACGGAAACACCATATATTTT.

This chain links TRBV30 with TRBJ2-2, with unresolved D. CDR3 size: 12 residues. The V and J ends lost 2 bases and 5 bases respectively, with 6 bases between them. Germline V gene lookup returns CDR1 GTSNPN and CDR2 SVGIG (reference sequence). The CDR3 here is CAWSKETGELFF. In DNA form, the CDR3 reads TGTGCCTGGAGTAAGGAGACCGGGGAGCTGTTTTTT.

The chain couples TRBV29-1 to TRBJ2-7; D gene ambiguous. CDR1 and CDR2 (germline): SQVTM, ANQGSEA. V was trimmed by 6 bases and J by 6 bases, leaving 15 bases between them. This CDR3 comprises 12 residues. CDR3 protein: CSVRRAGPEQYF. The CDR3 DNA reads as TGCAGCGTCAGAAGGGCAGGACCCGAGCAGTACTTC.

The chain recombines TRBV19 with TRBJ2-7; possibly TRBD2 for D (6 bases). The CDR3 has 16 amino acids. The V gene lost 6 bases and the J gene lost 7 bases, with 25 bases spanning the gap. Germline-derived CDR1 and CDR2 are LNHDA and SQIVND (reference sequence). DNA for the CDR3: TGTGCCAGTAGGGGTCTCGGGAGCATGAGAGAGCGGGAGCAGTACTTC. Residues: CASRGLGSMREREQYF.

The chain couples TRBV11-3 to TRBJ2-1; the D is unclear. This CDR3 is 15 amino acids long. V was shortened by 6 bases and J by 5 bases, with 17 bases between the two germline ends. Germline CDR1 and CDR2: SGHNT and YENEEA. CDR3 sequence reads: CASSSRSGLNNEQFF. CDR3 coding DNA: TGTGCCAGCAGTTCCCGTTCCGGATTAAACAATGAGCAGTTCTTC.

This CDR3 is CASSLGTGATEAFF. The CDR3 DNA reads as TGTGCCAGCAGCTTAGGCACAGGGGCCACTGAAGCTTTCTTT. The rearrangement joins TRBV11-3 to TRBJ1-1; 7 bases match TRBD1. Per germline, CDR1 SGHNT and CDR2 YENEEA. CDR3 length: 14 amino acids. Trimming removed 1 base from V and 4 bases from J; junction bases left unmatched: 3. The variable domain in full, with the rest retrieved from reference TRBV11-3 and TRBJ1-1, is EAGVVQSPRYKIIEKKQPVAFWCNPISGHNTLYWYLQNLGQGPELLIRYENEEAVDDSQLPKDRFSAERLKGVDSTLKIQPAELGDSAVYLCASSLGTGATEAFFGQGTRLTVV.

The rearrangement joins TRBV19 to TRBJ2-7; D not certain. This CDR3 spans 12 amino acids. CDR1 and CDR2 from the germline V gene are LNHDA and SQIVND (reference sequence). The V end lost 3 bases, the J end lost 6 bases, and 9 bases lay between the germline ends. The CDR3 sequence: CASSIPLGEQYF. As DNA, the CDR3 is TGTGCCAGTAGTATCCCCTTAGGCGAGCAGTACTTC.

V is TRBV6-8 and J is TRBJ1-1; possibly TRBD1 for D (5 bases). The V end was cut by 7 bases, the J end by 3 bases, with 9 bases between. This CDR3 spans 12 amino acids. The V gene's germline CDR1 is MNHGY and CDR2 SAAAGT. The CDR3 sequence: CASNRGDTEAFF. The CDR3 DNA reads TGTGCCAGCAACCGGGGGGACACTGAAGCTTTCTTT.

V is TRBV14 and J is TRBJ2-2; weak D call: TRBD1 (6 bases). This CDR3 is 15 amino acids long. The V gene lost 1 base and the J gene lost 3 bases, with 9 bases spanning the gap. Germline assignment: CDR1 SGHDN and CDR2 FVKESK. CDR3 DNA: TGTGCCAGCAGCCAAGGGCAGGGGTACACCGGGGAGCTGTTTTTT. Translating it yields CASSQGQGYTGELFF.

This clone has just one count. The V and J genes are TRBV5-1 and TRBJ1-1, with D perhaps matching TRBD1 (5 bases). V gave up 5 bases and J gave up 5 bases, with 16 bases separating them. The germline V gene encodes CDR1 SGHRS and CDR2 YFSETQ. This CDR3 contains 14 residues. Here the CDR3 reads CASRSSPGTTEAFF. The CDR3 DNA reads TGCGCCAGCAGGTCATCCCCCGGGACTACTGAAGCTTTCTTT. The full variable domain, in which reference TRBV5-1 and TRBJ1-1 provide the parts outside the CDR3, is KAGVTQTPRYLIKTRGQQVTLSCSPISGHRSVSWYQQTPGQGLQFLFEYFSETQRNKGNFPGRFSGRQFSNSRSEMNVSTLELGDSALYLCASRSSPGTTEAFFGQGTRLTVV.

J is TRBJ1-4 and V is TRBV29-1; D remains ambiguous. This CDR3 contains 13 residues. In germline, CDR1 is SQVTM, CDR2 ANQGSEA. The CDR3 DNA follows: TGCAGTATTAACGGGGAACAGAGTGAAAAACTGTTTTTT. This codes for CSINGEQSEKLFF.

This clone has just one count. This chain joins TRBV28 and TRBJ1-2, with 8 bases matching TRBD1. The CDR3 length is 14 residues. V gave up 3 bases and J gave up 4 bases; unmatched junction bases: 4. CDR1 is MDHEN and CDR2 is SYDVKM in the germline V gene. CDR3 loop: CASSLQGAIYGYTF. The CDR3 DNA sequence: TGTGCCAGCAGTTTGCAGGGGGCGATCTATGGCTACACCTTC.

The chain links TRBV19 to TRBJ2-1, with TRBD2 identical over 11 bases. Germline trimming cut 5 bases from V and 7 bases from J; bases unmatched to any gene: 4. Looked up from germline, CDR1 is LNHDA and CDR2 is SQIVND (reference sequence). CDR3 length: 14 amino acids. CDR3 in amino acids: CASSLRLAGNEQFF. The CDR3 region has the DNA TGTGCCAGTAGTCTCCGACTAGCGGGGAATGAGCAGTTCTTC.

This chain uses TRBV5-1 with TRBJ2-1, with 13 bases aligning to TRBD2. CDR1 is SGHRS and CDR2 is YFSETQ in the germline V gene. J gave up 5 bases and V 4 bases, and 3 bases lay outside the gene matches. The CDR3 is 15 residues long. The CDR3 DNA reads as TGCGCCAGCAGCGGGGGACTAGCGGGACACAATGAGCAGTTCTTC. It specifies CASSGGLAGHNEQFF.

CDR3 DNA: TGTGCCAGTAGTATTGTAACAGGATGGAGTCGGGGCGAGCAGTACTTC. Protein sequence: CASSIVTGWSRGEQYF. This chain uses TRBV19 with TRBJ2-7, with D perhaps TRBD1 or TRBD2 (5 bases each). V dropped 3 bases and J dropped 6 bases, with 21 bases sitting between them. Looked up from germline, CDR1 is LNHDA and CDR2 is SQIVND (reference sequence). The CDR3 is 16 amino acids. Full variable domain (remainder filled in from reference TRBV19 and TRBJ2-7): DGGITQSPKYLFRKEGQNVTLSCEQNLNHDAMYWYRQDPGQGLRLIYYSQIVNDFQKGDIAEGYSVSREKKESFPLTVTSAQKNPTAFYLCASSIVTGWSRGEQYFGPGTRLTVT.

This chain links TRBV29-1 with TRBJ2-7; TRBD2 matches at 13 bases. This CDR3 has 13 residues. CDR1 SQVTM and CDR2 ANQGSEA come from the germline V gene. V was clipped by 7 bases and J by 5 bases; unmatched bases: 5. CDR3 sequence: CSARGLAGNEQYF. In nucleotides, the CDR3 is TGCAGCGCCCGGGGACTAGCGGGAAACGAGCAGTACTTC.

This clone has only one observation. The CDR3 reads CASSRQGYEQYF. The CDR3 coding sequence is TGTGCCAGCAGCCGGCAGGGCTACGAGCAGTACTTC. The chain couples TRBV14 to TRBJ2-7, with TRBD1 as a possible D gene (5 bases). Germline CDR1 and CDR2: SGHDN and FVKESK. The CDR3 extends over 12 amino acids. Trimming pared 4 bases from V and 3 bases from J, leaving 7 bases between.

The chain joins TRBV11-3 to TRBJ1-4; TRBD1 matches 9 bases. Germline V gene lookup returns CDR1 SGHNT and CDR2 YENEEA. Trimming cost V 3 bases and J 6 bases; bases outside gene matches: 2. The CDR3 contains 14 residues. This chain's CDR3 is CASSLGDRDEKLFF. As DNA, the CDR3 is TGTGCCAGCAGCTTGGGGGACAGGGATGAAAAACTGTTTTTT.

The rearrangement uses TRBV30 and TRBJ2-7, with D perhaps TRBD1 (6 bases). This CDR3 comprises 12 residues. Trimming removed 0 bases at V and 4 bases at J, with 7 bases between. Looked up from germline, CDR1 is GTSNPN and CDR2 is SVGIG (reference sequence). CDR3 coding DNA: TGTGCCTGGAGTGTACAGGGTTACGAGCAGTACTTC. Its translation is CAWSVQGYEQYF.

The rearrangement links TRBV12-2 to TRBJ2-3; no check of the table's D call, TRBD2, against the DNA was made. TRBV12-2 is a listed pseudogene. This CDR3 has 14 amino acids. In nucleotides, the CDR3 is TGTGCGACTCTAGCGGGAGGTAGCACAGATACGCAGTATTTT. It codes for CATLAGGSTDTQYF.

The chain carries TRBV10-2 and TRBJ2-1; 11 bases fit TRBD2. Trimming removed 10 bases from V and 5 bases from J; junction bases left unmatched: 7. This CDR3 has 14 residues. Germline loops: CDR1 WSHSY, CDR2 SAAADI. CDR3: CATDLAGGHNEQFF. In nucleotides, the CDR3 is TGCGCCACCGATCTAGCGGGAGGACACAATGAGCAGTTCTTC.